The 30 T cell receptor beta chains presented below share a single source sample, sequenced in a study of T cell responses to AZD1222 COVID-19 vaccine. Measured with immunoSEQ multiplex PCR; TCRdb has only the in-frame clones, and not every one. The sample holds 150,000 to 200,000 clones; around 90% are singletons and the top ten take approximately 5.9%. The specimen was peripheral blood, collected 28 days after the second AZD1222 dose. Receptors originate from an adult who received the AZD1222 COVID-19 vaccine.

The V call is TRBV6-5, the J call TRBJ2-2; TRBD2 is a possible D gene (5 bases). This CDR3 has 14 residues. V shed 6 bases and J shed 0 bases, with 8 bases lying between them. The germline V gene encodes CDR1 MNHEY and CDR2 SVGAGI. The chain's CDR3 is CASRLGANTGELFF. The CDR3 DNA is TGTGCCAGCAGGCTCGGGGCGAACACCGGGGAGCTGTTTTTT.

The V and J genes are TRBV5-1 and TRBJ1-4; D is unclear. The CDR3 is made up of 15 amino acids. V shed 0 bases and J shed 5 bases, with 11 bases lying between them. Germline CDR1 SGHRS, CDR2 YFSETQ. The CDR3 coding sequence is TGCGCCAGCAGCTTGGGAGTATCTTTCAATGAAAAACTGTTTTTT. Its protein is CASSLGVSFNEKLFF.

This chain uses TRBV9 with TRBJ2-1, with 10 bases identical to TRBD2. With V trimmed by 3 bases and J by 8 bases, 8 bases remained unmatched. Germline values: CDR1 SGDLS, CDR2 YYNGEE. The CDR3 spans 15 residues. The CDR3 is CASSAAGGPFHEQFF. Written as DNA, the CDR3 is TGTGCCAGCAGCGCAGCGGGAGGGCCCTTTCATGAGCAGTTCTTC.

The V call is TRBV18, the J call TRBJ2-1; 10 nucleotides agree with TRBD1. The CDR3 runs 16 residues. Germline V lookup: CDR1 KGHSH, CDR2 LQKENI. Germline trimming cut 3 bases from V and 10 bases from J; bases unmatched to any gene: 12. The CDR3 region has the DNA TGTGCCAGCTCACCTCCGGGGACAGGGGCGACTGGGGAGCAGTTCTTC. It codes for CASSPPGTGATGEQFF.

CDR3 sequence reads: CASSIPGGVGEETQYF. DNA of the CDR3: TGTGCCAGTAGTATCCCGGGAGGGGTCGGGGAAGAGACCCAGTACTTC. The chain links TRBV19 to TRBJ2-5; 8 bases line up with TRBD2. This CDR3 region has 16 residues. V shed 3 bases and J 3 bases; nucleotides not matched to a gene: 9. CDR1 LNHDA and CDR2 SQIVND come from the germline V gene (reference sequence).

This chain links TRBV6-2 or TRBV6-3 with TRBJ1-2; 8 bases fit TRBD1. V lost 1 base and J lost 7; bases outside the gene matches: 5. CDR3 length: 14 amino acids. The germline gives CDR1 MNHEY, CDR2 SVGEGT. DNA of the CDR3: TGTGCCAGCAGTTACTTGGACAGGGCGCTTGGCTACACCTTC. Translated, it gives CASSYLDRALGYTF.

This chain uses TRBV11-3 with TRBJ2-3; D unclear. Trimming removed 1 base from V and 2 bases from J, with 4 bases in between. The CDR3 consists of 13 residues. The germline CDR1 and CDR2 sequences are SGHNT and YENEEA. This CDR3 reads CASSLGVTDTQYF. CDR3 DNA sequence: TGTGCCAGCAGCTTAGGCGTCACAGATACGCAGTATTTT.

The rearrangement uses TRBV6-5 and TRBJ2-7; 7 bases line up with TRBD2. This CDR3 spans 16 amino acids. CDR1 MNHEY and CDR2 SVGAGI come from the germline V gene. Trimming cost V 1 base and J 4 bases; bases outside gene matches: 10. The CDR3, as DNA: TGTGCCAGCAGTTACTTTGACCCGGGACTACAATACGAGCAGTACTTC. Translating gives CASSYFDPGLQYEQYF.

This CDR3 reads CASSLVRGAGNTIYF. The DNA for the CDR3 is TGCGCCAGCAGCTTGGTTAGGGGGGCGGGAAACACCATATATTTT. This chain links TRBV5-1 with TRBJ1-3; possibly TRBD1 for D (6 bases). Germline CDR1 and CDR2: SGHRS and YFSETQ. V gave up 0 bases and J gave up 4 bases, with 11 bases separating them. The CDR3 spans 15 residues.

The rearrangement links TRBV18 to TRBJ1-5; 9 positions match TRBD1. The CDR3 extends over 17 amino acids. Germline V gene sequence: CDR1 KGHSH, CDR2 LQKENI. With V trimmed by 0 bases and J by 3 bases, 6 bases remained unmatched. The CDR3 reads CASSPPGTGRTNQPQHF. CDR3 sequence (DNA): TGTGCCAGCTCACCACCCGGGACAGGGCGTACCAATCAGCCCCAGCATTTT.

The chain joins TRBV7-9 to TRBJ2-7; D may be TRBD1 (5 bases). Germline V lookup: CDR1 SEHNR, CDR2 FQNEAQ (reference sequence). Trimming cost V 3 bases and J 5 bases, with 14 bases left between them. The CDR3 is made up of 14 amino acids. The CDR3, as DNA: TGTGCCAGCAGCTTCCATCAGGGCCCGGACGAGCAGTACTTC. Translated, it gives CASSFHQGPDEQYF.

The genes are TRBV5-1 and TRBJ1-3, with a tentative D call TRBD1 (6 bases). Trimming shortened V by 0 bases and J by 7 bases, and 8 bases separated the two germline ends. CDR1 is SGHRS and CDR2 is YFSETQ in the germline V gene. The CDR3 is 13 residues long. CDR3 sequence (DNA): TGCGCCAGCAGCTTGGGGCAGGGGAACACCATATATTTT. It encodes CASSLGQGNTIYF.

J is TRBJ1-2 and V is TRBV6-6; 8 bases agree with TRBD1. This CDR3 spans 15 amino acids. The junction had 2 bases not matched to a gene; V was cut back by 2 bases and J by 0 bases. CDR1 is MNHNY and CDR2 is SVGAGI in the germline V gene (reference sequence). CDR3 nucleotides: TGTGCCAGCAGTTACGGGACAGGTACTAACTATGGCTACACCTTC. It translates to CASSYGTGTNYGYTF.

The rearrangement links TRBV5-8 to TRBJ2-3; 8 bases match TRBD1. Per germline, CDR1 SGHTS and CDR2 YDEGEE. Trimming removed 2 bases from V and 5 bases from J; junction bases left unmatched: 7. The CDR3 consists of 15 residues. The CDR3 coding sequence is TGTGCCAGCAGCTTACACAGGGGGGTAGTAGATACGCAGTATTTT. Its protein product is CASSLHRGVVDTQYF.

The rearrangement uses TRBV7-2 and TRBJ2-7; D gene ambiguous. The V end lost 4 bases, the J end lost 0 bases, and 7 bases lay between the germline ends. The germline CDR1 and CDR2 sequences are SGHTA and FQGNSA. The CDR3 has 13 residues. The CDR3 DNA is TGTGCCAGCAGCTCCGCCCCCTCCTACGAGCAGTACTTC. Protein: CASSSAPSYEQYF.

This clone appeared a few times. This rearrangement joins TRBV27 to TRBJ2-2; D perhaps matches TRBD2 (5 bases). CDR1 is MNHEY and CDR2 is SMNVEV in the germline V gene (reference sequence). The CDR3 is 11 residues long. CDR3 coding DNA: TGTCGCAGCGGCAACACCGGGGAGCTGTTTTTT. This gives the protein CRSGNTGELFF.

CDR3 DNA sequence: TGTGCCAGCAGCTTAGTGGGGTTTCAGCCCCAGCATTTT. Residues: CASSLVGFQPQHF. This rearrangement joins TRBV7-9 to TRBJ1-5; D gene unclear. Germline V gene data show CDR1 as SEHNR and CDR2 as FQNEAQ (reference sequence). The CDR3 spans 13 residues. With 1 base removed from V and 6 bases from J, the gap between germline ends came to 7 bases.

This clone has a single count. The chain's CDR3 is CASSPVPQETQYF. In DNA, the CDR3 is TGTGCCAGCTCACCAGTACCTCAAGAGACCCAGTACTTC. V gene TRBV18 combines with J gene TRBJ2-5; D is unclear. V dropped 2 bases and J dropped 2 bases, with 6 bases sitting between them. The length of the CDR3 is 13 residues. Germline V gene sequence: CDR1 KGHSH, CDR2 LQKENI.

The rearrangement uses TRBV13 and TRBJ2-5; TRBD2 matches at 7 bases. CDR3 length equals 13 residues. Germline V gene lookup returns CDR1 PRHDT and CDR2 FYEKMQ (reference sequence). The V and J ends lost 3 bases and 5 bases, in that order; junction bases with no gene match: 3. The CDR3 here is CASSLYGGETQYF. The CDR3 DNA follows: TGTGCCAGCAGCTTGTACGGGGGGGAGACCCAGTACTTC.

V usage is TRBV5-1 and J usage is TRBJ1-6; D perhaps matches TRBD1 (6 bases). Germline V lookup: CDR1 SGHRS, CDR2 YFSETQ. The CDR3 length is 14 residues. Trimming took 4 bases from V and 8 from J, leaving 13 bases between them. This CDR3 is CASSTTGSDSPLHF. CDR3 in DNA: TGCGCCAGCAGCACGACAGGATCGGATTCACCCCTCCACTTT.

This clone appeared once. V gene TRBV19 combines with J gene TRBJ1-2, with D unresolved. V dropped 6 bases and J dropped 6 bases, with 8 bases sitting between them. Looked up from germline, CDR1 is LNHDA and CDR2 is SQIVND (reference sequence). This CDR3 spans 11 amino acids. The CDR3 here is CASSPGNGYTF. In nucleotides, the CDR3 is TGTGCCAGTAGCCCGGGTAATGGCTACACCTTC.

The CDR3 coding sequence is TGTGCCAGCAGACTCAGGGGGCTGAACGAGCAGTACTTC. Amino acid sequence: CASRLRGLNEQYF. The chain carries TRBV6-5 and TRBJ2-7; 8 nucleotides agree with TRBD1. CDR1 is MNHEY, CDR2 SVGAGI, per germline. J lost 5 bases, V lost 6 bases, and 6 bases had no gene match. This CDR3 is 13 amino acids long.

The CDR3 DNA reads as TGTGCCAGCAGTAGTCGACAGGGGGGCTTTAATCCGCGCCCCGACTATGGCTACACCTTC. It encodes CASSSRQGGFNPRPDYGYTF. V usage is TRBV28 and J usage is TRBJ1-2; 9 nucleotides agree with TRBD1. This CDR3 is built from 20 residues. The germline CDR1 and CDR2 sequences are MDHEN and SYDVKM. With 5 bases clipped from V and 3 bases from J, the junction kept 22 bases outside the gene matches.

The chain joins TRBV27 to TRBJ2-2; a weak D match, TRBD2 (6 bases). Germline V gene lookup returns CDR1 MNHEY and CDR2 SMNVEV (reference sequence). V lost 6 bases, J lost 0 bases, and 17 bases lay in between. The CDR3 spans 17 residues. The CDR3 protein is CASSAIAETANTGELFF. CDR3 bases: TGTGCCAGCAGCGCTATAGCGGAGACCGCGAACACCGGGGAGCTGTTTTTT.

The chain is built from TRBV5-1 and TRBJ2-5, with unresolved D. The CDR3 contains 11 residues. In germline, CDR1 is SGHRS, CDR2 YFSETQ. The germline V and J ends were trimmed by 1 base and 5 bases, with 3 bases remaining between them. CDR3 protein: CASSLSETQYF. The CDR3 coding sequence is TGCGCCAGCAGCTTGTCGGAGACCCAGTACTTC.

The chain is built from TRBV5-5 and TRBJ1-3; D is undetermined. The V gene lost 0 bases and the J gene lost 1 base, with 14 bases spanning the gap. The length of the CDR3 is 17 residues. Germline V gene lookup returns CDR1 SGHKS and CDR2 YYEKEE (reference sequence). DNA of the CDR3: TGTGCCAGCAGCTTGGAGATCGCAAGGGAATCTGGAAACACCATATATTTT. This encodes CASSLEIARESGNTIYF. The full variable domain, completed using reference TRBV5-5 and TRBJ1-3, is DAGVTQSPTHLIKTRGQQVTLRCSPISGHKSVSWYQQVLGQGPQFIFQYYEKEERGRGNFPDRFSARQFPNYSSELNVNALLLGDSALYLCASSLEIARESGNTIYFGEGSWLTVV.

CDR3 amino acids: CASSQDWTGGTSTDTQYF. CDR3 DNA: TGCGCCAGCAGCCAAGATTGGACAGGGGGGACTAGCACAGATACGCAGTATTTT. The chain combines TRBV4-3 with TRBJ2-3, with TRBD1 matching over 10 bases. J lost 0 bases, V lost 0 bases, and 6 bases had no gene match. The germline V gene has CDR1 LGHNA and CDR2 YSLEER. CDR3 length: 18 amino acids.

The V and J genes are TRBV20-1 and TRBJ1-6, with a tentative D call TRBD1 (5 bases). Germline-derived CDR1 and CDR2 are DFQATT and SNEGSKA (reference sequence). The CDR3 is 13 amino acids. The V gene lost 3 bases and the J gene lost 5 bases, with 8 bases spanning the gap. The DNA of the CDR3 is TGCAGTGCTAGTAAGGGGCATAATTCACCCCTCCACTTT. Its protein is CSASKGHNSPLHF.

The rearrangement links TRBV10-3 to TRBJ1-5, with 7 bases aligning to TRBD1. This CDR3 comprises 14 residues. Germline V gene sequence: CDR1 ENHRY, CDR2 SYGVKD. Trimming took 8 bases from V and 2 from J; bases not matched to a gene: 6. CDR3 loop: CAIGDRAGNQPQHF. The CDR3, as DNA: TGTGCCATCGGAGACAGGGCGGGCAATCAGCCCCAGCATTTT.

CDR3 in DNA: TGTGCCAGCAGCTTTAGACAGGCCATGGGTGGAAACACCATATATTTT. Encoded protein: CASSFRQAMGGNTIYF. The chain recombines TRBV7-2 with TRBJ1-3; D possibly corresponds to TRBD1 (6 bases). The CDR3 extends over 16 amino acids. Germline-derived CDR1 and CDR2 are SGHTA and FQGNSA. V lost 3 bases and J lost 3, with 15 bases in between.